This TCR beta chain was recorded in a study of T cell responses to AZD1222 COVID-19 vaccine. Whole-study results and caveats: Just a handful of AZD1222 recipients were seropositive at baseline.

The CDR3 sequence is 15 residues long. V lost 0 bases, J lost 2 bases, and 11 bases lay in between. Germline values: CDR1 LGHDT, CDR2 YNNKEL (reference sequence). This clone was seen just once. Antigen specificity is unknown. Assay used: immunoSEQ multiplex PCR; TCRdb lists only in-frame clones, some missing. The sample contains 140,000 to 150,000 clones, roughly 88% of which appear only once. The clonotype originates from an adult in good health. Material: peripheral blood, obtained on day 0 of AZD1222 vaccination. The J gene is TRBJ2-7, the V gene TRBV3-1 (or the pseudogene TRBV3-2); D might be TRBD1 or TRBD2, each matching 5 bases. In DNA form, the CDR3 reads TGTGCCAGCAGCCAAGAAATTGGGGGTCCCTACGAGCAGTACTTC. Translation gives CASSQEIGGPYEQYF.